The T cell receptor (beta chain) described here comes from a study of Graves' ophthalmopathy and Graves' hyperthyroidism. RNA transcripts yielded amplified TCR beta CDR3 regions. First-round RT-PCR with HTBI primers preceded a second-round multiplex PCR. TCRdb redid the calling of the multiplex PCR reads with MiXCR, one entry per CDR3 protein. The sample has some 1.1 million distinct CDR3 sequences, less than 45% seen once. In this sample, this clonotype turned up many times. V lost 8 bases, J lost 1 base, and 17 bases stayed unmatched. The CDR3 is made up of 18 amino acids. Germline V gene lookup returns CDR1 MGHDK and CDR2 SYGVNS.

The receptor comes from an adult man with Graves' hyperthyroidism. Sequencing input: peripheral blood or thyroid tissue (not recorded which). The chain employs TRBV25-1 and TRBJ1-1, with 9 nucleotides matching TRBD1. The CDR3, as DNA: TGTGCCAGCGGGACCGGACAGGGGATCCCTCTGGAGAACACTGAAGCTTTCTTT. Its translation is CASGTGQGIPLENTEAFF.